This section outlines one T cell receptor beta chain sequence together with its context. Its specificity is unknown. This record belongs to a study of a mutant IDH1 vaccine in newly diagnosed glioma. Study-wide context: Patients got their first vaccination 4-6 weeks after radiotherapy alone, or with temozolomide cycles. Standard pretreatment was either radiotherapy, temozolomide, or, for most, radiochemotherapy with temozolomide.

Study-level findings and limits: Evidence of vaccine-induced immune responses was documented in around 93% of patients.

The table came from immunoSEQ multiplex PCR; TCRdb's copy has only in-frame clones and leaves some out. This table holds roughly 130,000 clones, about four fifths found once. The CDR3 spans 15 residues. Trimming took 8 bases from V and 0 from J, leaving 11 bases between them. CDR1 is LNHDA, CDR2 SQIVND, per germline (reference sequence). Stated time point: week 11, during vaccination. Alongside topical imiquimod, each dose of vaccine comprised 300 ug of mutant IDH1 20-mer peptide. The source material was PBMCs, sampled from a glioma patient whose treatment included an IDH1 peptide vaccine. The origin of this receptor is a man aged 35 to 55 with glioma. The chain carries TRBV19 and TRBJ2-6; a possible D gene is TRBD1 (6 bases). The DNA of the CDR3 is TGTGCCAGTCGGACAGCCAGCTCTGGGGCCAACGTCCTGACTTTC. Translating it yields CASRTASSGANVLTF. Based on the CDR3 plus reference TRBV19 and TRBJ2-6, the full variable domain is DGGITQSPKYLFRKEGQNVTLSCEQNLNHDAMYWYRQDPGQGLRLIYYSQIVNDFQKGDIAEGYSVSREKKESFPLTVTSAQKNPTAFYLCASRTASSGANVLTFGAGSRLTVL.